Each of the 15 T cell receptor beta chains below was sequenced from the same sample in a study of cytomegalovirus exposure and HLA in healthy donors. The primer mix had 60 Vbeta and 13 Jbeta primers. Sequencing was performed with immunoSEQ multiplex PCR; in TCRdb, only in-frame clones are kept and a portion is missing. Of 150,000 or so clones listed, about 74% are singletons. The sequencing sample was made of PBMCs. These receptor sequences come from a man aged 18-30 years in good health and CMV-seropositive.

To note about this clone: The CDR3 does not close with the conserved phenylalanine or tryptophan, likely indicating a read error. The chain recombines TRBV5-1 with TRBJ1-2, with unresolved D. Germline V gene sequence: CDR1 SGHRS, CDR2 YFSETQ. The CDR3 is 15 amino acids. Trimming took off 7 bases at V and 3 bases at J, with 19 bases between the two ends. The CDR3 DNA reads TGCGCCAGCGCCTTTACCGGGCGGGAGGACTATGGCTACACCGTC. This codes for CASAFTGREDYGYTV.

This sequence joins TRBV5-6 and TRBJ1-3, with TRBD1 as a possible D gene (5 bases). CDR3 length: 17 amino acids. Germline V gene lookup returns CDR1 SGHDT and CDR2 YYEEEE. Trimming left V 3 bases short and J 4 bases short, with 20 bases between. CDR3 in amino acids: CASSSRSWGVVGNTIYF. DNA for the CDR3: TGTGCCAGCAGCTCCCGCTCGTGGGGCGTTGTCGGAAACACCATATATTTT.

The rearrangement joins TRBV11-2 to TRBJ2-7; 11 bases fit TRBD1. Germline CDR1 and CDR2: SGHAT and FQNNGV. V lost 5 bases and J lost 5; bases outside the gene matches: 5. The CDR3 sequence is 14 residues long. This chain's CDR3 is CASSRTGGGHEQYF. The CDR3 nucleotides read TGTGCCAGCAGCCGGACAGGGGGCGGCCACGAGCAGTACTTC. Based on the CDR3 plus reference TRBV11-2 and TRBJ2-7, the full variable domain is EAGVAQSPRYKIIEKRQSVAFWCNPISGHATLYWYQQILGQGPKLLIQFQNNGVVDDSQLPKDRFSAERLKGVDSTLKIQPAKLEDSAVYLCASSRTGGGHEQYFGPGTRLTVT.

This clone was seen only once. This chain connects TRBV5-1 to TRBJ1-5; D perhaps matches TRBD1 (5 bases). This CDR3 comprises 14 residues. The V end was cut by 0 bases, the J end by 1 base, with 5 bases between. Germline V lookup: CDR1 SGHRS, CDR2 YFSETQ. The CDR3 reads CASSLGQSNQPQHF. The CDR3 nucleotides read TGCGCCAGCAGCTTGGGACAGAGCAATCAGCCCCAGCATTTT.

This clone was seen a few times. This rearrangement joins TRBV18 to TRBJ2-5; the D gene is possibly TRBD2 (6 bases). CDR3 length equals 16 residues. Germline V gives CDR1 KGHSH, CDR2 LQKENI. Trimming took 3 bases from V and 0 from J, leaving 14 bases between them. CDR3 DNA sequence: TGTGCCAGCTCACCCCTCGAGGGGAGGTACCAAGAGACCCAGTACTTC. Encoded protein: CASSPLEGRYQETQYF.

The CDR3 protein is CASSPRAYSNQPQHF. CDR3 in DNA: TGTGCCAGCAGCCCAAGAGCTTATAGCAATCAGCCCCAGCATTTT. The chain has TRBV5-6 and TRBJ1-5; D is uncertain. From germline, CDR1 is SGHDT and CDR2 YYEEEE. CDR3 length: 15 residues. Trimming stripped 4 bases from V and 0 bases from J, with 11 bases between.

The V and J genes are TRBV6-5 and TRBJ2-2, with a tentative D call TRBD2 (7 bases). CDR3 size: 13 residues. Trimming left V 6 bases short and J 4 bases short, with 9 bases between. Germline V gene lookup returns CDR1 MNHEY and CDR2 SVGAGI. The CDR3, as DNA: TGTGCCAGCAGGGGAGGGGGCACCGGGGAGCTGTTTTTT. It is translated as CASRGGGTGELFF.

This chain uses TRBV27 with TRBJ2-1; the match to TRBD2 covers 14 bases. Germline V gene data show CDR1 as MNHEY and CDR2 as SMNVEV (reference sequence). With V trimmed by 5 bases and J by 1 base, 10 bases remained unmatched. This CDR3 region has 19 residues. The CDR3 region has the DNA TGTGCCAGCAGTAATCGACTAGCGGGAGGGCCTGGGTCCTACAATGAGCAGTTCTTC. It translates to CASSNRLAGGPGSYNEQFF.

The sample holds a few counts of this clone. This sequence joins TRBV6-1 and TRBJ2-5, with a weak D call TRBD1 (6 bases). The V end lost 5 bases, the J end lost 5 bases, and 15 bases lay between the germline ends. The CDR3 totals 14 residues. CDR1 is MNHNS, CDR2 SASEGT, per germline. CDR3 bases: TGTGCCAGCAGTCGGACAGCCCCGGGTGAGACCCAGTACTTC. This gives the protein CASSRTAPGETQYF.

The chain combines TRBV9 with TRBJ1-1, with 7 bases lining up with TRBD1. The junction had 2 bases not matched to a gene; V was cut back by 0 bases and J by 0 bases. The length of the CDR3 is 15 residues. The germline CDR1 and CDR2 sequences are SGDLS and YYNGEE. Here the CDR3 reads CASSVVGQMNTEAFF. CDR3 DNA: TGTGCCAGCAGCGTAGTGGGACAGATGAACACTGAAGCTTTCTTT.

The chain carries TRBV28 and TRBJ2-7, with 10 bases lining up with TRBD2. The CDR3 extends over 14 amino acids. Germline loops: CDR1 MDHEN, CDR2 SYDVKM. V lost 5 bases to trimming and J lost 1 base; unmatched junction nucleotides: 2. This CDR3 reads CASSGLAVSYEQYF. Written as DNA, the CDR3 is TGTGCCAGCAGTGGACTAGCGGTATCCTACGAGCAGTACTTC.

The rearrangement links TRBV7-2 to TRBJ2-1, with D possibly being TRBD1 (5 bases). The V end lost 5 bases, the J end lost 4 bases, and 15 bases lay between the germline ends. Germline CDR1 SGHTA, CDR2 FQGNSA. The CDR3 sequence is 15 residues long. The CDR3 sequence is CASSQDRRLYNEQFF. Here the CDR3 DNA reads TGTGCCAGCAGCCAAGACAGAAGACTTTACAATGAGCAGTTCTTC.

V is TRBV29-1 and J is TRBJ1-4; 7 bases align to TRBD1. In germline, CDR1 is SQVTM, CDR2 ANQGSEA. This CDR3 contains 14 residues. J gave up 5 bases and V 1 base, and 4 bases lay outside the gene matches. CDR3 sequence (DNA): TGCAGCGTTGAAGGTGGCAGGGGGAATGAAAAACTGTTTTTT. This translates into CSVEGGRGNEKLFF.

This clone appeared a single time. An end of the junction differs from the germline gene, which may be a read error. V gene TRBV20-1 combines with J gene TRBJ2-7; tentatively, D is TRBD2 (5 bases). The germline V gene has CDR1 DFQATT and CDR2 SNEGSKA (reference sequence). This CDR3 spans 10 amino acids. The CDR3 region is CSASLGSAHF. The CDR3 region has the DNA TGCAGTGCTAGTTTAGGGAGCGCGCACTTC.

The J gene is TRBJ2-1, the V gene TRBV5-1; tentative D call: TRBD2 (6 bases). V dropped 4 bases and J dropped 8 bases, with 10 bases sitting between them. This CDR3 comprises 12 residues. Per the germline V gene, CDR1 is SGHRS and CDR2 is YFSETQ. The DNA for the CDR3 is TGCGCCAGCAGCAGGCGGGGTGATGAGCAGTTCTTC. Amino acid sequence: CASSRRGDEQFF.